This TCR beta chain appears in the sequencing data of a study of T cells in Graves' hyperthyroidism and ophthalmopathy. V was trimmed by 3 bases and J by 3 bases, leaving 9 bases between them. CDR3 size: 14 residues. What was amplified from RNA transcripts were TCR beta CDR3 regions. First-round RT-PCR with HTBI primers amplified the TCR CDR3 region. TCRdb used MiXCR to reprocess the multiplex PCR reads, holding one entry per CDR3 protein. The sample carries about 360,000 distinct CDR3 sequences, approximately 13% recorded once. The study, taken as a whole, reports: Before onset, ophthalmopathy was predicted by the model a median roughly 6.4 months earlier. Using 13 V-J features, a model discriminated ophthalmopathy from stable hyperthyroidism. The blood repertoire included most of the expanded thyroid clonotypes above 0.001.

This clonotype was counted many times. Its antigen is unidentified. This sequence originates from a young woman with Graves' hyperthyroidism. Sequenced sample: blood. The chain couples TRBV12-3 or TRBV12-4 to TRBJ1-5; a possible D gene is TRBD1 (5 bases). CDR3 coding DNA: TGTGCCAGCAGTTTGGCACAGGCCAATCAGCCCCAGCATTTT. Its translation: CASSLAQANQPQHF.